These T cell receptor beta chains were read from a single sample in a study of shared clonotypes between healthy human individuals. Sequenced by immunoSEQ multiplex PCR; TCRdb stores in-frame clones only, minus some. Seen here are 1,500,000 or so clones, approximately 97% observed once, and the top ten hold 1.2%. Material: naive CD4+ T cells sorted from blood. The receptors were sampled from a young man in good health. Each CDR3 is given with its conserved first and last residue. Each record gives: V gene, J gene, CDR3 protein.

v_gene: TRBV27
j_gene: TRBJ2-1
CDR3aa: CASSPGLGFEQFF

v_gene: TRBV6-5
j_gene: TRBJ1-4
CDR3aa: CASRGRAVEKLFF

v_gene: TRBV2
j_gene: TRBJ2-4
CDR3aa: CASSPPVQVIKNIQYF

v_gene: TRBV2
j_gene: TRBJ2-3
CDR3aa: CASTLSTDTQYF

v_gene: TRBV6-1
j_gene: TRBJ1-5
CDR3aa: CATRTVDNQPQHF

v_gene: TRBV19
j_gene: TRBJ1-2
CDR3aa: CASSMGFGYTF

v_gene: TRBV5-5
j_gene: TRBJ2-7
CDR3aa: CASSFGGDIRYEQYF

v_gene: TRBV19
j_gene: TRBJ2-1
CDR3aa: CASKGGLAGAIYEQFF

v_gene: TRBV7-2
j_gene: TRBJ1-2
CDR3aa: CASRPRQGRYGYTF

v_gene: TRBV28
j_gene: TRBJ2-2
CDR3aa: CASSRQATGELFF

v_gene: TRBV7-3
j_gene: TRBJ2-1
CDR3aa: CASSLLGTSYNEQFF

v_gene: TRBV28
j_gene: TRBJ1-2
CDR3aa: CASSLYRTDYGYTF

v_gene: TRBV6-5
j_gene: TRBJ1-1
CDR3aa: CATGRDRGNTEAFF

v_gene: TRBV6-1
j_gene: TRBJ2-3
CDR3aa: CASLRNQEGDTQYF

v_gene: TRBV11-3
j_gene: TRBJ2-1
CDR3aa: CASSWGQGLSQPYNEQFF

v_gene: TRBV9
j_gene: TRBJ2-7
CDR3aa: CASSVVSGSYEQYF

v_gene: TRBV14
j_gene: TRBJ2-5
CDR3aa: CASSQALGYQETQYF

v_gene: TRBV4-1
j_gene: TRBJ2-1
CDR3aa: CASSQAERGTYNEQFF

v_gene: TRBV19
j_gene: TRBJ2-1
CDR3aa: CASSNRDFSYNEQFF

v_gene: TRBV10-3
j_gene: TRBJ1-3
CDR3aa: CAISESDSSGNTIYF

v_gene: TRBV19
j_gene: TRBJ1-3
CDR3aa: CASSTVGSGNTIYF

v_gene: TRBV2
j_gene: TRBJ2-7
CDR3aa: CASSRLAGGNYEQYF